Following are 19 T cell receptor beta chains from one sample sequenced in a study of T cells after yellow fever vaccination. TCRdb re-derived calls from the 5' RACE reads in MiXCR, one entry per CDR3 protein. Among under 600,000 distinct CDR3 sequences listed, 21% were seen once. Sequencing was performed on PBMCs, taken less than 25 days after the first yellow fever vaccination. All receptors derive from a man between 18 and 29 years old who received the YFV17D yellow fever vaccine.

The chain links TRBV7-2 to TRBJ2-4; TRBD1 matches at 9 bases. This CDR3 region has 14 residues. V shed 5 bases, J shed 13 bases, and the junction held 12 bases outside the gene matches. Germline CDR1 is SGHTA and CDR2 is FQGNSA. The CDR3 is CASSPGGQGERQYF. The CDR3 region has the DNA TGTGCCAGCAGCCCGGGGGGACAGGGCGAGAGGCAGTACTTC.

The gene calls are TRBV7-9 and TRBJ1-4, with D hard to call. The germline CDR1 and CDR2 sequences are SEHNR and FQNEAQ (reference sequence). Trimming took off 4 bases at V and 8 bases at J, with 17 bases between the two ends. The CDR3 loop spans 15 amino acids. CDR3 nucleotides: TGTGCCAGCAGCTCTATGGGAGTCTCGGTCGAAAAACTGTTTTTT. This gives the protein CASSSMGVSVEKLFF.

This clonotype turned up a few times. The rearrangement joins TRBV5-1 to TRBJ2-6, with unresolved D. The CDR3 extends over 15 amino acids. Germline CDR1 reads SGHRS; CDR2 reads YFSETQ. V lost 2 bases, J lost 4 bases, and 10 bases lay in between. The CDR3 nucleotides read TGCGCCAGCAGCTTTAGGGCCGGCGGGGCCAACGTCCTGACTTTC. Translation: CASSFRAGGANVLTF. Full variable domain (remainder filled in from reference TRBV5-1 and TRBJ2-6): KAGVTQTPRYLIKTRGQQVTLSCSPISGHRSVSWYQQTPGQGLQFLFEYFSETQRNKGNFPGRFSGRQFSNSRSEMNVSTLELGDSALYLCASSFRAGGANVLTFGAGSRLTVL.

This chain's CDR3 is CASSFYGDISGEAFF. DNA for the CDR3: TGCGCCAGCAGCTTTTATGGGGACATAAGCGGAGAAGCTTTCTTT. The rearrangement uses TRBV5-1 and TRBJ1-1, with D tentatively TRBD1 (6 bases). This CDR3 has 15 amino acids. Germline-derived CDR1 and CDR2 are SGHRS and YFSETQ. V was pared by 2 bases and J by 8 bases, with 19 bases between.

This clonotype was picked up a small number of times. V gene TRBV3-1 combines with J gene TRBJ2-1; 7 nucleotides line up with TRBD1. The CDR3 runs to 15 residues. CDR1 and CDR2 (germline): LGHDT, YNNKEL (reference sequence). The V segment lost 6 bases and the J segment 7 bases; nucleotides outside the gene matches: 12. In nucleotides, the CDR3 is TGTGCCAGCAGTATAACAGGGGAAGGTGTTAATGAGCAGTTCTTC. This translates into CASSITGEGVNEQFF.

The chain couples TRBV14 to TRBJ2-2, with D possibly being TRBD2 (6 bases). The germline gives CDR1 SGHDN, CDR2 FVKESK. This CDR3 contains 15 residues. Deletions cut 6 bases from V and 1 base from J, with 12 bases between. Written as DNA, the CDR3 is TGTGCCAGCAGTGTGACGGGGGTGAACACCGGGGAGCTGTTTTTT. Its protein product is CASSVTGVNTGELFF.

This rearrangement joins TRBV5-4 to TRBJ1-1, with TRBD1 matching 7 bases. Per the germline V gene, CDR1 is SGHNT and CDR2 is YYREEE (reference sequence). The CDR3 sequence is 15 residues long. V was pared by 4 bases and J by 0 bases, with 6 bases of the junction left unmatched. The CDR3 loop is CASSARQGLNTEAFF. The CDR3 bases are TGTGCCAGCAGCGCGAGACAGGGCTTGAACACTGAAGCTTTCTTT.

This clonotype occurred a few times. This chain uses TRBV5-1 with TRBJ2-1; the D call may be TRBD1 or TRBD2 (5 bases each). Germline loops: CDR1 SGHRS, CDR2 YFSETQ. The CDR3 consists of 15 residues. V shed 3 bases and J shed 6 bases, with 16 bases lying between them. The DNA of the CDR3 is TGCGCCAGCAGCTCGGGGCAGGGAGACCGCAATGAGCAGTTCTTC. It is translated as CASSSGQGDRNEQFF.

The sample holds many counts of this clonotype. This chain uses TRBV15 with TRBJ2-7; possible D gene TRBD2, 6 bases. The CDR3 totals 13 residues. Germline V gives CDR1 LNHNV, CDR2 YYDKDF (reference sequence). The V gene lost 5 bases and the J gene lost 4 bases, with 12 bases spanning the gap. CDR3 DNA sequence: TGTGCCACCAGCGGAGGGGTGGGTTACGAGCAGTACGTC. Residues: CATSGGVGYEQYV.

This clonotype was detected a few times. This rearrangement joins TRBV19 to TRBJ1-1, with 8 nucleotides matching TRBD1. V lost 4 bases and J lost 2; bases outside the gene matches: 6. This CDR3 contains 15 residues. Germline CDR1 is LNHDA and CDR2 is SQIVND (reference sequence). This chain's CDR3 is CASSRWTGINTEAFF. In DNA form, the CDR3 reads TGTGCCAGTAGTAGATGGACAGGGATAAACACTGAAGCTTTCTTT.

The rearrangement uses TRBV4-1 and TRBJ2-5; TRBD1 is a possible D gene (5 bases). The germline CDR1 and CDR2 sequences are MGHRA and YSYEKL. This CDR3 spans 15 amino acids. V lost 0 bases and J 5 bases, leaving 13 bases between the germline ends. CDR3 sequence reads: CASSQDAGLGETQYF. The CDR3 DNA reads as TGCGCCAGCAGCCAAGATGCAGGGCTTGGCGAGACCCAGTACTTC.

This clonotype was seen more than once but under ten times. The chain is built from TRBV15 and TRBJ1-2; maybe TRBD1 (5 bases). The CDR3 has 14 residues. Trimming pared 5 bases from V and 5 bases from J, leaving 15 bases between. From germline, CDR1 is LNHNV and CDR2 YYDKDF (reference sequence). The CDR3 nucleotides are TGTGCCACCAGCGAGGGGAGGCAAGTTTATGGCTACACCTTC. This codes for CATSEGRQVYGYTF.

This chain joins TRBV7-7 and TRBJ2-1; tentatively, D is TRBD1 (6 bases). Trimming stripped 5 bases from V and 3 bases from J, with 17 bases between. Germline V CDR1 and CDR2: SSHAT, FNYEAQ (reference sequence). This CDR3 comprises 16 residues. The CDR3 coding sequence is TGTGCCAGCAGCCCCTCCGGGACAAGTTACTACAATGAGCAGTTCTTC. As protein: CASSPSGTSYYNEQFF.

The chain uses TRBV7-2 and TRBJ1-1; possible D gene TRBD1, 5 bases. Germline-derived CDR1 and CDR2 are SGHTA and FQGNSA. The CDR3 sequence is 14 residues long. The ends were cut back, 0 bases at V and 10 bases at J, with 15 bases in the middle. CDR3 region: CASSLAPEGIGAFF. As DNA, the CDR3 is TGTGCCAGCAGCTTAGCGCCCGAGGGGATTGGAGCTTTCTTT.

The rearrangement uses TRBV7-8 and TRBJ1-1; 8 nucleotides align to TRBD1. The J segment lost 4 bases and the V segment lost 3 bases, leaving 7 bases of the junction unmatched. The CDR3 runs 15 residues. In germline, CDR1 is SGHVS, CDR2 FQNEAQ. The CDR3 sequence: CASSFLTGGTTEAFF. The CDR3 nucleotides read TGTGCCAGCAGCTTTCTCACAGGGGGAACCACTGAAGCTTTCTTT. Variable domain in full (rest from reference TRBV7-8 and TRBJ1-1): GAGVSQSPRYKVAKRGQDVALRCDPISGHVSLFWYQQALGQGPEFLTYFQNEAQLDKSGLPSDRFFAERPEGSVSTLKIQRTQQEDSAVYLCASSFLTGGTTEAFFGQGTRLTVV.

This chain uses TRBV7-2 with TRBJ1-5; D gene unclear. Trimming took off 3 bases at V and 6 bases at J, with 9 bases between the two ends. Per the germline V gene, CDR1 is SGHTA and CDR2 is FQGNSA. The CDR3 has 13 amino acids. The CDR3 coding sequence is TGTGCCAGCAGCTTGAGGGAACGTCAGCCCCAGCATTTT. It specifies CASSLRERQPQHF.

The chain links TRBV7-8 to TRBJ2-1, with 12 bases matching TRBD2. With 5 bases clipped from V and 4 bases from J, the junction kept 9 bases outside the gene matches. CDR1 is SGHVS, CDR2 FQNEAQ, per germline. The CDR3 is 17 residues long. Here the CDR3 reads CASSPLTSGGLYNEQFF. In nucleotides, the CDR3 is TGTGCCAGCAGCCCGTTGACTAGCGGGGGATTATACAATGAGCAGTTCTTC.

The J gene is TRBJ2-5, the V gene TRBV4-1; TRBD1 agrees at 11 bases. CDR1 is MGHRA and CDR2 is YSYEKL in the germline V gene. CDR3 length: 16 residues. V was clipped by 3 bases and J by 3 bases; unmatched bases: 6. The DNA of the CDR3 is TGCGCCAGCAGCCAGGTCCCGGGACAGGGGGAAGAGACCCAGTACTTC. Amino acid sequence: CASSQVPGQGEETQYF.

The chain employs TRBV10-3 and TRBJ1-1; D possibly corresponds to TRBD1 (6 bases). Germline assignment: CDR1 ENHRY and CDR2 SYGVKD. The CDR3 has 12 amino acids. The V gene lost 10 bases and the J gene lost 7 bases, with 16 bases spanning the gap. The CDR3 nucleotides read TGTGCCACCAGAGGGGAGGGGGTTGAAGCTTTCTTT. Protein: CATRGEGVEAFF.